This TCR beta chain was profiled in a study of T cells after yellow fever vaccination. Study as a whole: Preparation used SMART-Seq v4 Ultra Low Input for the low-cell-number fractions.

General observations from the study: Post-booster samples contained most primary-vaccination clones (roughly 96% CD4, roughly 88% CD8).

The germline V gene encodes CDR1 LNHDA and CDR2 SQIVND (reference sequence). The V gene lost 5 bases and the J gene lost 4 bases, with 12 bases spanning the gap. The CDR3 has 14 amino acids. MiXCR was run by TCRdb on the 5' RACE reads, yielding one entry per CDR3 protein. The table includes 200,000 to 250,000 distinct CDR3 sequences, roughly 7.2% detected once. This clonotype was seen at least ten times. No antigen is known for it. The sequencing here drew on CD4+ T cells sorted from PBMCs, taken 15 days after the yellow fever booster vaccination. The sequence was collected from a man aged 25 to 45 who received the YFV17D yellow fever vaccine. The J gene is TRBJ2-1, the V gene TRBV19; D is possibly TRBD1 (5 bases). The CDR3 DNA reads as TGTGCCAGTAGTCCACGACAGACGTACAATGAGCAGTTCTTC. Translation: CASSPRQTYNEQFF.